The 32 T cell receptor beta chains given below trace back to one sample, sequenced in a study of shared clonotypes between healthy human individuals. CD8 cells regarded as naive lacked CD45RO, were positively chosen for CCR7, and omitted terminally differentiated effector memory CD45RA+ cells. Method: immunoSEQ multiplex PCR; TCRdb's copy keeps in-frame clones and lacks some. The sample consists of about 2.1 million clones, around 93% of them appearing once. The sample was naive CD8+ T cells from PBMCs. The origin of the receptors is a man aged 18 to 30 in good health. Some clones in this sample may be carry-over from other donors' samples.

The chain couples TRBV28 to TRBJ1-1; a possible D gene is TRBD1 (6 bases). The CDR3 loop spans 16 amino acids. The V end was cut by 4 bases, the J end by 7 bases, with 22 bases between. CDR1 and CDR2 (germline): MDHEN, SYDVKM. The CDR3 spells CASSSNRAPSPGEAFF. The DNA for the CDR3 is TGTGCCAGCAGTTCCAACAGGGCCCCCAGCCCGGGTGAAGCTTTCTTT.

This clone was seen only once. The J gene is TRBJ2-1, the V gene TRBV9; weak D call: TRBD1 (5 bases). The germline V gene encodes CDR1 SGDLS and CDR2 YYNGEE. V was pared by 1 base and J by 7 bases, with 6 bases between. CDR3 size: 12 residues. CDR3 in DNA: TGTGCCAGCAGCGTAAGACAGAATGAGCAGTTCTTC. It yields the protein CASSVRQNEQFF.

J is TRBJ2-7 and V is TRBV7-2; 9 bases line up with TRBD1. Germline assignment: CDR1 SGHTA and CDR2 FQGNSA. There are 14 residues in the CDR3. J was trimmed by 6 bases and V by 5 bases; bases with no gene match: 8. The CDR3: CASSLADRGGEQYF. CDR3 DNA: TGTGCCAGCAGCCTTGCGGACAGGGGCGGCGAGCAGTACTTC.

The CDR3 sequence: CSVDASFEAFF. Written as DNA, the CDR3 is TGCAGCGTTGATGCCAGCTTTGAAGCTTTCTTT. This chain links TRBV29-1 with TRBJ1-1; D not resolved. V shed 3 bases and J shed 7 bases, with 9 bases lying between them. The CDR3 is 11 residues long. Germline V lookup: CDR1 SQVTM, CDR2 ANQGSEA.

A word on this clone: The sample holds other DNA sequences that translate to the same CDR3. The chain couples TRBV25-1 to TRBJ2-7, with no clear D. Germline CDR1 MGHDK, CDR2 SYGVNS. V lost 4 bases and J 1 base, leaving 5 bases between the germline ends. This CDR3 spans 12 amino acids. The CDR3 bases are TGTGCCAGCAGTGTGGGGTCCTACGAGCAGTACTTC. Translating it yields CASSVGSYEQYF.

The chain joins TRBV19 to TRBJ1-1, with D maybe TRBD1 (6 bases). The germline CDR1 and CDR2 sequences are LNHDA and SQIVND (reference sequence). This CDR3 has 13 amino acids. Trimming pared 6 bases from V and 4 bases from J, leaving 12 bases between. The CDR3 nucleotides are TGTGCCAGTAGCTACAGGGAGATCACTGAAGCTTTCTTT. Encoded protein: CASSYREITEAFF. Full variable domain (rest looked up from reference TRBV19 and TRBJ1-1): DGGITQSPKYLFRKEGQNVTLSCEQNLNHDAMYWYRQDPGQGLRLIYYSQIVNDFQKGDIAEGYSVSREKKESFPLTVTSAQKNPTAFYLCASSYREITEAFFGQGTRLTVV.

This chain connects TRBV5-1 to TRBJ1-1, with 8 bases identical to TRBD1. CDR1 is SGHRS and CDR2 is YFSETQ in the germline V gene. V shed 6 bases, J shed 3 bases, and the junction held 13 bases outside the gene matches. There are 16 residues in the CDR3. As DNA, the CDR3 is TGCGCCAGCAATTTTAAGGCAGGGGGCGAGGACACTGAAGCTTTCTTT. This sequence encodes CASNFKAGGEDTEAFF.

V gene TRBV7-6 combines with J gene TRBJ2-7; 15 bases agree with TRBD2. The CDR3 spans 17 residues. Germline CDR1 SGHVS, CDR2 FNYEAQ. Trimming cost V 0 bases and J 7 bases; bases outside gene matches: 7. CDR3 region: CASSLAGGLAGGWEQYF. The CDR3 DNA is TGTGCCAGCAGCTTAGCGGGGGGACTAGCGGGAGGCTGGGAGCAGTACTTC.

The chain uses TRBV6-5 and TRBJ2-3, with D tentatively TRBD2 (5 bases). The CDR3 totals 14 residues. V gave up 11 bases and J gave up 3 bases, with 18 bases separating them. From germline, CDR1 is MNHEY and CDR2 SVGAGI. The CDR3 DNA sequence: TGTGCCGCGCAGAGAGGGCTAGCAACAGATACGCAGTATTTT. It translates to CAAQRGLATDTQYF.

This sequence joins TRBV18 and TRBJ1-4; 9 nucleotides align to TRBD1. This CDR3 is built from 15 residues. Looked up from germline, CDR1 is KGHSH and CDR2 is LQKENI. The trim removed 1 base at V and 6 bases at J, leaving 3 bases unmatched. Here the CDR3 reads CASSPLRDRDEKLFF. CDR3 coding DNA: TGTGCCAGCTCACCACTCAGGGACAGGGATGAAAAACTGTTTTTT.

On this clone itself: The same CDR3 also results from other DNA sequences found in this sample. The chain carries TRBV6-5 and TRBJ2-7; no clear D gene. The CDR3 runs to 13 residues. V shed 5 bases and J shed 4 bases, with 12 bases lying between them. The germline CDR1 and CDR2 sequences are MNHEY and SVGAGI. CDR3 sequence reads: CASSPSRGYEQYF. The CDR3 bases are TGTGCCAGCAGTCCCTCTCGAGGTTACGAGCAGTACTTC.

V usage is TRBV28 and J usage is TRBJ1-5; 8 positions agree with TRBD1. After removal of 4 bases from V and 6 bases from J, the junction contained 8 bases not matched to a gene. This CDR3 is 15 amino acids long. CDR1 is MDHEN and CDR2 is SYDVKM in the germline V gene. The CDR3 DNA reads as TGTGCCAGCAGTTACAGGGGGAGCTCCAGTCAGCCCCAGCATTTT. Residues: CASSYRGSSSQPQHF.

Worth noting for this clone: Germline and junction disagree at one end, which may indicate a read error. V gene TRBV13 combines with J gene TRBJ2-5, with D perhaps matching TRBD2 (6 bases). CDR1 and CDR2 from the germline V gene are PRHDT and FYEKMQ (reference sequence). The CDR3 is made up of 15 amino acids. The CDR3 spells CASSLSRDAREAQYF. Written as DNA, the CDR3 is TGTGCCAGCAGCTTATCGCGGGACGCAAGAGAGGCCCAGTACTTC.

This clone is a singleton in its sample. The rearrangement uses TRBV10-2 and TRBJ1-3; D unresolved. The CDR3 is made up of 14 amino acids. V was trimmed by 3 bases and J by 0 bases, leaving 6 bases between them. Germline V lookup: CDR1 WSHSY, CDR2 SAAADI. CDR3 coding DNA: TGCGCCAGCAGTGAACCGGGCTCTGGAAACACCATATATTTT. Translation: CASSEPGSGNTIYF.

V usage is TRBV27 and J usage is TRBJ2-7, with 7 nucleotides matching TRBD1. CDR3 length: 13 residues. V trimming: 6 bases; J trimming: 4 bases; junction bases outside the gene matches: 6. Germline assignment: CDR1 MNHEY and CDR2 SMNVEV (reference sequence). The CDR3 protein is CASSAWTGYEQYF. The CDR3, as DNA: TGTGCCAGCAGCGCCTGGACAGGTTACGAGCAGTACTTC.

The chain recombines TRBV27 with TRBJ1-1, with D possibly TRBD1 on 6 matching bases. The V gene lost 4 bases and the J gene lost 2 bases, with 17 bases spanning the gap. CDR1 is MNHEY and CDR2 is SMNVEV in the germline V gene (reference sequence). The CDR3 has 16 amino acids. The CDR3 loop is CASSWGTGLSNTEAFF. CDR3 DNA sequence: TGTGCCAGCAGTTGGGGAACAGGGTTGTCTAACACTGAAGCTTTCTTT.

The V gene is TRBV28, the J gene TRBJ2-4; TRBD1 matches at 7 bases. This CDR3 contains 13 residues. V shed 1 base and J 8 bases; nucleotides not matched to a gene: 2. The V gene's germline CDR1 is MDHEN and CDR2 SYDVKM. The CDR3 sequence: CASSLSQGDIQYF. CDR3 nucleotides: TGTGCCAGCAGTTTATCCCAGGGGGACATTCAGTACTTC.

This chain uses TRBV28 with TRBJ1-4; D might be TRBD1 (5 bases). Germline V gene data show CDR1 as MDHEN and CDR2 as SYDVKM. The CDR3 consists of 15 residues. V gave up 5 bases and J gave up 7 bases, with 17 bases separating them. The CDR3 here is CASSTGHGGIEKLFF. The DNA for the CDR3 is TGTGCCAGCAGTACCGGACACGGGGGTATTGAAAAACTGTTTTTT.

CDR3 bases: TGTGCCAGCAGCCAAGGTAGCGGGCTCTCCTACAATGAGCAGTTCTTC. It is translated as CASSQGSGLSYNEQFF. The genes are TRBV14 and TRBJ2-1, with 7 bases matching TRBD2. The junction had 3 bases not matched to a gene; V was cut back by 1 base and J by 0 bases. The germline gives CDR1 SGHDN, CDR2 FVKESK. This CDR3 has 16 amino acids.

This chain uses TRBV2 with TRBJ1-3; no clear D gene. Germline V gene lookup returns CDR1 SNHLY and CDR2 FYNNEI. The CDR3 totals 14 residues. Trimming stripped 3 bases from V and 7 bases from J, with 13 bases between. CDR3 protein: CASSELDLGNTIYF. DNA of the CDR3: TGTGCCAGCAGTGAGTTGGATCTGGGGAACACCATATATTTT.

V gene TRBV19 combines with J gene TRBJ1-1; TRBD1 matches 8 bases. This CDR3 is built from 13 residues. CDR1 LNHDA and CDR2 SQIVND come from the germline V gene (reference sequence). Trimming cost V 10 bases and J 4 bases; bases outside gene matches: 8. CDR3 region: CATLQQGGTEAFF. The CDR3 DNA sequence: TGTGCCACCCTCCAACAGGGGGGCACTGAAGCTTTCTTT.

J is TRBJ1-2 and V is TRBV4-1; no definite D call. From germline, CDR1 is MGHRA and CDR2 YSYEKL. The CDR3 is made up of 15 amino acids. V was cut by 1 base and J by 7 bases, with 16 bases left in between. The CDR3 DNA follows: TGCGCCAGCAGCCAAGTTGCCGGGAACACTGGTGGCTACACCTTC. Translation: CASSQVAGNTGGYTF.

This chain connects TRBV4-1 to TRBJ2-1; D assignment may be TRBD1 or TRBD2 (6 bases each). Looked up from germline, CDR1 is MGHRA and CDR2 is YSYEKL. The CDR3 consists of 18 residues. V shed 5 bases and J shed 4 bases, with 24 bases lying between them. CDR3 in amino acids: CASSYQVNGGGTYNEQFF. The CDR3 coding sequence is TGCGCCAGCAGCTACCAAGTGAACGGGGGCGGGACTTACAATGAGCAGTTCTTC.

The chain carries TRBV27 and TRBJ2-1; possible D gene TRBD2, 7 bases. This CDR3 region has 20 residues. Germline V gene data show CDR1 as MNHEY and CDR2 as SMNVEV (reference sequence). The V and J ends lost 6 bases and 8 bases respectively, with 35 bases between them. CDR3 in amino acids: CASSPQVGGRKQGLVDEQFF. The DNA of the CDR3 is TGTGCCAGCAGCCCCCAGGTTGGGGGCCGTAAACAAGGACTAGTGGATGAGCAGTTCTTC.

Regarding this clone: This sample also contains other DNA sequences that code for the same CDR3. The rearrangement uses TRBV27 and TRBJ2-1; 9 nucleotides line up with TRBD2. The CDR3 spans 15 residues. V trimming: 2 bases; J trimming: 4 bases; junction bases outside the gene matches: 3. Germline CDR1 MNHEY, CDR2 SMNVEV (reference sequence). Here the CDR3 DNA reads TGTGCCAGCAGTTTAGCGGGAGGGCCGTACAATGAGCAGTTCTTC. The encoded protein is CASSLAGGPYNEQFF.

The V call is TRBV28, the J call TRBJ1-2, with D uncertain. The CDR3 is 15 amino acids. The germline CDR1 and CDR2 sequences are MDHEN and SYDVKM. V was pared by 3 bases and J by 5 bases, with 16 bases between. The CDR3 nucleotides read TGTGCCAGCAGTTTGCGGGTAGGCGATCTATATGGCTACACCTTC. Translating gives CASSLRVGDLYGYTF.

The J gene is TRBJ1-4, the V gene TRBV7-9; TRBD1 aligns across 8 bases. Germline V gives CDR1 SEHNR, CDR2 FQNEAQ (reference sequence). The CDR3 length is 15 residues. V gave up 5 bases and J gave up 2 bases; unmatched junction bases: 4. CDR3 region: CASSQGAGTNEKLFF. The CDR3 nucleotides read TGTGCCAGCAGCCAGGGGGCGGGCACTAATGAAAAACTGTTTTTT.

The J gene is TRBJ2-1, the V gene TRBV27, with TRBD2 identical over 8 bases. With V trimmed by 10 bases and J by 0 bases, 5 bases remained unmatched. CDR3 size: 14 residues. Germline V lookup: CDR1 MNHEY, CDR2 SMNVEV (reference sequence). CDR3 coding DNA: TGTGCCACCCACGGGACTAGCTCCTACAATGAGCAGTTCTTC. It translates to CATHGTSSYNEQFF.

The chain employs TRBV7-9 and TRBJ1-2; D unclear. Deletions cut 3 bases from V and 4 bases from J, with 12 bases between. Germline loops: CDR1 SEHNR, CDR2 FQNEAQ (reference sequence). The CDR3 totals 14 residues. CDR3 protein: CASSFKVDPYGYTF. In DNA form, the CDR3 reads TGTGCCAGCAGCTTTAAGGTGGACCCCTATGGCTACACCTTC.

This sequence joins TRBV9 and TRBJ2-4; 8 bases map to TRBD1. There are 17 residues in the CDR3. After removal of 4 bases from V and 1 base from J, the junction contained 10 bases not matched to a gene. Looked up from germline, CDR1 is SGDLS and CDR2 is YYNGEE. The CDR3 DNA follows: TGTGCCAGCAGCTCCCCCGGCAACAGGGGGGCCAAAAACATTCAGTACTTC. Amino acids: CASSSPGNRGAKNIQYF.

The chain employs TRBV4-3 and TRBJ2-7; possible D gene TRBD1, 5 bases. The CDR3 consists of 15 residues. Trimming shortened V by 0 bases and J by 2 bases, and 11 bases separated the two germline ends. Germline loops: CDR1 LGHNA, CDR2 YSLEER. The CDR3 sequence is CASSQDIEGAYEQYF. The CDR3 DNA follows: TGCGCCAGCAGCCAAGATATAGAAGGGGCCTACGAGCAGTACTTC.

Note on this clone: The sample contains more than one DNA sequence encoding this CDR3. The rearrangement links TRBV27 to TRBJ2-2; TRBD1 agrees at 8 bases. Trimming at V came to 5 bases and at J to 3 bases, leaving 5 bases not matched to a gene. The germline V gene encodes CDR1 MNHEY and CDR2 SMNVEV (reference sequence). The length of the CDR3 is 15 residues. The CDR3 nucleotides are TGTGCCAGCAGTCTGTACAGGGGGGACACCGGGGAGCTGTTTTTT. It specifies CASSLYRGDTGELFF.